The rows below give T cell receptor beta chains drawn from one sample of a study of blood T cell repertoires in COVID-19. Clones were read by immunoSEQ multiplex PCR, and TCRdb kept only the in-frame ones, dropping some. The sample carries approximately 260,000 clones, about 89% recorded once. Material for sequencing was peripheral blood. These receptors were obtained from a man between 50 and 59 years old with acute or convalescent COVID-19. The CDR3 runs from the conserved cysteine through the conserved F or W. The order of the fields is V gene, J gene, D gene, clone size, CDR3 DNA, CDR3 protein. D genes are given only for firm matches. The listing skips clone size in some rows; elsewhere it reads once, few, many or a size class.

v_call: TRBV10-3
j_call: TRBJ1-1
d_call: .
clone_size: .
cdr3_nt: TGTGCCATCAGTGAGAGTCCGGCTGAACAGGGCACTGAAGCTTTCTTT
cdr3_aa: CAISESPAEQGTEAFF

v_call: TRBV7-9
j_call: TRBJ1-4
d_call: .
clone_size: .
cdr3_nt: TGTGCCAGCATGGCGGGACGGGGTGATGAAAAACTGTTTTTT
cdr3_aa: CASMAGRGDEKLFF

v_call: TRBV12-3/TRBV12-4
j_call: TRBJ1-2
d_call: .
clone_size: .
cdr3_nt: TGTGCCAGCAGTCCCGGGTCTTTCATTGGCTACACCTTC
cdr3_aa: CASSPGSFIGYTF

v_call: TRBV2
j_call: TRBJ1-2
d_call: .
clone_size: .
cdr3_nt: TGTGCCAGCAGCTCCGGCGGCTATGGCTACACCTTC
cdr3_aa: CASSSGGYGYTF

v_call: TRBV10-2
j_call: TRBJ2-7
d_call: TRBD2
clone_size: .
cdr3_nt: TGCGCCAGCAGTGAGGTTGCGGGGGGACTTACTCACGTTTACGAGCAGTACTTC
cdr3_aa: CASSEVAGGLTHVYEQYF

v_call: TRBV5-8
j_call: TRBJ1-3
d_call: .
clone_size: .
cdr3_nt: TGTGCCAGCAGGCGACAGGTGGACACCATATATTTT
cdr3_aa: CASRRQVDTIYF

v_call: TRBV7-9
j_call: TRBJ1-5
d_call: TRBD1
clone_size: .
cdr3_nt: TGTGCCAGCAGCTTAGGATCAGGGGGACAGCCCCAGCATTTT
cdr3_aa: CASSLGSGGQPQHF

v_call: TRBV30
j_call: TRBJ1-1
d_call: .
clone_size: .
cdr3_nt: TGTGCCTGGAGTGTTTACAGGGTTAACACTGAAGCTTTCTTT
cdr3_aa: CAWSVYRVNTEAFF

v_call: TRBV11-3
j_call: TRBJ2-2
d_call: TRBD2
clone_size: .
cdr3_nt: TGTGCCAGCAGCCAATCGGGGGGGCGGGTCACCGGGGAGCTGTTTTTT
cdr3_aa: CASSQSGGRVTGELFF

v_call: TRBV13
j_call: TRBJ2-2
d_call: .
clone_size: .
cdr3_nt: TGTGCCAGCAGCTTAGTAGGCGGGGTGACCGGGGAGCTGTTTTTT
cdr3_aa: CASSLVGGVTGELFF

v_call: TRBV6-2/TRBV6-3
j_call: TRBJ2-3
d_call: .
clone_size: .
cdr3_nt: TGTGCCAGCAGTCCGCTTACCCCGACGCGGGAAGCAGATACGCAGTATTTT
cdr3_aa: CASSPLTPTREADTQYF

v_call: TRBV7-9
j_call: TRBJ2-3
d_call: TRBD2
clone_size: .
cdr3_nt: TGTGCCAGCAGCCGACTAGCGGGGATCACAGATACGCAGTATTTT
cdr3_aa: CASSRLAGITDTQYF

v_call: TRBV4-1
j_call: TRBJ2-7
d_call: TRBD2
clone_size: .
cdr3_nt: TGCGCCAGCAGCCAAGATCTGGGGGGGATGGAGCAGTACTTC
cdr3_aa: CASSQDLGGMEQYF

v_call: TRBV3-1/TRBV3-2
j_call: TRBJ2-5
d_call: .
clone_size: .
cdr3_nt: TGTGCCAGCAGAGACGTTACAGGCAACCAAAATTCGCAGTACTTC
cdr3_aa: CASRDVTGNQNSQYF

v_call: TRBV3-1/TRBV3-2
j_call: TRBJ2-5
d_call: .
clone_size: .
cdr3_nt: TGTGCCAGCAGCCAAGGAGGGAGAGAGACCCAGTACTTC
cdr3_aa: CASSQGGRETQYF

v_call: TRBV7-2
j_call: TRBJ1-5
d_call: .
clone_size: .
cdr3_nt: TGTGCCAGCAGTCGTCTAGGGCGGGAAAATCAGCCCCAGCATTTT
cdr3_aa: CASSRLGRENQPQHF

v_call: TRBV18
j_call: TRBJ1-2
d_call: .
clone_size: .
cdr3_nt: TGTGCCAGCTCACCACCCCCACAGGGAAACTATGGCTACACCTTC
cdr3_aa: CASSPPPQGNYGYTF

v_call: TRBV6-5
j_call: TRBJ1-2
d_call: .
clone_size: .
cdr3_nt: TGTGCCAGCAGTTATATTCCGCAGGCCCGCCATGGCTACACCTTC
cdr3_aa: CASSYIPQARHGYTF

v_call: TRBV20-1
j_call: TRBJ2-7
d_call: .
clone_size: .
cdr3_nt: TGCAGTACGGCGGGGGCCGAGCAGTACTTC
cdr3_aa: CSTAGAEQYF

v_call: TRBV2
j_call: TRBJ2-4
d_call: TRBD2
clone_size: .
cdr3_nt: TGTGCCAGCAAAAGCGGGAGATGGGACATTCAGTACTTC
cdr3_aa: CASKSGRWDIQYF

v_call: TRBV18
j_call: TRBJ1-1
d_call: .
clone_size: .
cdr3_nt: TGTGCCAGCTCACCACGGGCCCCTCCGGACACTGAAGCTTTCTTT
cdr3_aa: CASSPRAPPDTEAFF

v_call: TRBV4-2
j_call: TRBJ1-3
d_call: .
clone_size: few
cdr3_nt: TGTGCCAGCAGCCAAGATCTGATGAGCTCTGGAAACACCATATATTTT
cdr3_aa: CASSQDLMSSGNTIYF

v_call: TRBV5-4
j_call: TRBJ1-5
d_call: .
clone_size: .
cdr3_nt: TGTGCCAGCAGCTTCCAGGGAAATCAGCCCCAGCATTTT
cdr3_aa: CASSFQGNQPQHF

v_call: TRBV7-8
j_call: TRBJ2-7
d_call: .
clone_size: .
cdr3_nt: TGTGCCAGCAGCTGGTCTAGGGAGACATACGAGCAGTACTTC
cdr3_aa: CASSWSRETYEQYF

v_call: TRBV5-6
j_call: TRBJ1-1
d_call: .
clone_size: .
cdr3_nt: TGTGCCAGCAGCCCCCTGGGGGCGATTGAAGCTTTCTTT
cdr3_aa: CASSPLGAIEAFF

v_call: TRBV19
j_call: TRBJ2-7
d_call: .
clone_size: .
cdr3_nt: TGTGCCAGTAGTGGGGCACTTGGGACCTACGAGCAGTACTTC
cdr3_aa: CASSGALGTYEQYF

v_call: TRBV7-6
j_call: TRBJ2-3
d_call: .
clone_size: .
cdr3_nt: TGTGCCAGCAGCGCCACAGGGCGTCGGGCAGATACGCAGTATTTT
cdr3_aa: CASSATGRRADTQYF

v_call: TRBV2
j_call: TRBJ1-5
d_call: .
clone_size: .
cdr3_nt: TGTGCCACCACGCTATATAGCAATCAGCCCCAGCATTTT
cdr3_aa: CATTLYSNQPQHF

v_call: TRBV7-3
j_call: TRBJ2-7
d_call: TRBD1
clone_size: .
cdr3_nt: TGTGCCAGCAGCCCGAACCGGGACAGGGTGGGCGAGCAGTACTTC
cdr3_aa: CASSPNRDRVGEQYF

v_call: TRBV9
j_call: TRBJ1-2
d_call: .
clone_size: .
cdr3_nt: TGTGCCAGCAGCCCAAAGGGGCCAAAGAACTATGGCTACACCTTC
cdr3_aa: CASSPKGPKNYGYTF

v_call: TRBV5-1
j_call: TRBJ1-4
d_call: TRBD1
clone_size: .
cdr3_nt: TGCGCCAGCAGCCATGGACAGGGCCTTAATGAAAAACTGTTTTTT
cdr3_aa: CASSHGQGLNEKLFF

v_call: TRBV6-5
j_call: TRBJ1-1
d_call: .
clone_size: .
cdr3_nt: TGTGCCAGCAGTTACTTTGGACAGAACACTGAAGCTTTCTTT
cdr3_aa: CASSYFGQNTEAFF

v_call: TRBV5-1
j_call: TRBJ1-3
d_call: TRBD1
clone_size: .
cdr3_nt: TGCGCCAGCAGTGAACAGGGGGCCTCTGGAAACACCATATATTTT
cdr3_aa: CASSEQGASGNTIYF

v_call: TRBV12-3/TRBV12-4
j_call: TRBJ2-1
d_call: .
clone_size: .
cdr3_nt: TGTGCCAGCAGTTCCCCGGGTTTGAAGCAGTTCTTC
cdr3_aa: CASSSPGLKQFF

v_call: TRBV19
j_call: TRBJ2-3
d_call: TRBD2
clone_size: .
cdr3_nt: TGTGCCAGTAGTATAGTGGGGACTAGCGGGGGGGCAGATACGCAGTATTTT
cdr3_aa: CASSIVGTSGGADTQYF

v_call: TRBV6-1
j_call: TRBJ2-7
d_call: .
clone_size: many
cdr3_nt: TGTGCCAGCAGTGACCACTACGAGCAGTACTTC
cdr3_aa: CASSDHYEQYF

v_call: TRBV18
j_call: TRBJ1-1
d_call: .
clone_size: .
cdr3_nt: TGTGCCAGCTCACCTTACGGGGCTGAAGCTTTCTTT
cdr3_aa: CASSPYGAEAFF

v_call: TRBV19
j_call: TRBJ2-1
d_call: .
clone_size: .
cdr3_nt: TGTGCCAGTAGTATAGGCACGGGCTCCTACAATGAGCAGTTCTTC
cdr3_aa: CASSIGTGSYNEQFF

v_call: TRBV4-1
j_call: TRBJ1-6
d_call: .
clone_size: .
cdr3_nt: TGCGCCAGCAGCCAACGACAGTCTAATTCACCCCTCCACTTT
cdr3_aa: CASSQRQSNSPLHF

v_call: TRBV5-1
j_call: TRBJ1-4
d_call: .
clone_size: .
cdr3_nt: TGCGCCAGCAGCGATAAAGGGCAGGGAGGTGAAAAACTGTTTTTT
cdr3_aa: CASSDKGQGGEKLFF

v_call: TRBV28
j_call: TRBJ1-1
d_call: TRBD1
clone_size: .
cdr3_nt: TGTGCCAGCAGACCCGGACAGGGGGGCACTGAAGCTTTCTTT
cdr3_aa: CASRPGQGGTEAFF

v_call: TRBV3-1/TRBV3-2
j_call: TRBJ1-1
d_call: .
clone_size: .
cdr3_nt: TGTGCCAGCAGCCCCCTGGGGCTCCGGAATGAAGCTTTCTTT
cdr3_aa: CASSPLGLRNEAFF

v_call: TRBV11-3
j_call: TRBJ2-6
d_call: TRBD2
clone_size: once
cdr3_nt: TGTGCCAGCAGCCAGGGACTAGCGGGAAGCTCTGGGGCCAACGTCCTGACTTTC
cdr3_aa: CASSQGLAGSSGANVLTF

v_call: TRBV3-1/TRBV3-2
j_call: TRBJ1-2
d_call: .
clone_size: .
cdr3_nt: TGTGCCAGCAGCCAAGGCGCGGTCCTTAACTATGGCTACACCTTC
cdr3_aa: CASSQGAVLNYGYTF